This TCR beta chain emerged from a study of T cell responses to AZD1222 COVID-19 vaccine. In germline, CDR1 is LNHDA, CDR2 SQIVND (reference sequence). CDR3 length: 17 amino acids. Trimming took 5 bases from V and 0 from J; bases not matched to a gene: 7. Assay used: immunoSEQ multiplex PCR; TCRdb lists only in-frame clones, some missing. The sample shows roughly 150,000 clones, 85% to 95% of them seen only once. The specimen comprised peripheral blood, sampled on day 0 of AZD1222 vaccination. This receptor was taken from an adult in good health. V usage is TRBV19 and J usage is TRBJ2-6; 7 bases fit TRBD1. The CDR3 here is CASSRGTVASGANVLTF. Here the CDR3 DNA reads TGTGCCAGTAGTCGAGGGACAGTAGCCTCTGGGGCCAACGTCCTGACTTTC. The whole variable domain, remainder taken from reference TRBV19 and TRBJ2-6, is DGGITQSPKYLFRKEGQNVTLSCEQNLNHDAMYWYRQDPGQGLRLIYYSQIVNDFQKGDIAEGYSVSREKKESFPLTVTSAQKNPTAFYLCASSRGTVASGANVLTFGAGSRLTVL.